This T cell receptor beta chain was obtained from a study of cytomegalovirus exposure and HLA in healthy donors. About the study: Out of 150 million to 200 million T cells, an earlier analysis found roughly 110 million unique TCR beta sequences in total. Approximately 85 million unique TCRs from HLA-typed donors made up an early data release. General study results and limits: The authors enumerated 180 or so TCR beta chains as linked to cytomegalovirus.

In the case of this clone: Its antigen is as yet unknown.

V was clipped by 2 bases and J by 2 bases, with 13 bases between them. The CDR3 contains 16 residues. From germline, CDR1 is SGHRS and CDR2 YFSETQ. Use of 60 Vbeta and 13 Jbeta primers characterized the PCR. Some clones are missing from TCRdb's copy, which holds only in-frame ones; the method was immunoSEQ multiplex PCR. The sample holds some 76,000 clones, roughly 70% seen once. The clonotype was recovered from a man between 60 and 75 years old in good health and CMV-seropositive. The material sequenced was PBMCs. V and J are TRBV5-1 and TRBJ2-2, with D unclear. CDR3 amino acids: CASSFLPALNTGELFF. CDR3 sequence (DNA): TGCGCCAGCAGCTTCTTGCCAGCACTAAACACCGGGGAGCTGTTTTTT.